This TCR beta chain was retrieved from a study of regulatory T cells in long-lasting Graves disease. Background on the study: Positive TSH receptor antibodies alongside over 5 years of antithyroid drugs were what marked Graves' disease as persistent.

The authors built TCR beta libraries using iRepertoire HTBI primers and Arm-PCR of CDR3 regions. In the original analysis: The samples included roughly 61 TRBV and approximately 15 TRBJ segments. Via MiXCR, TCRdb re-called the multiplex PCR reads, giving one row per CDR3 protein. These V and J calls are TCRdb output, not the study's own analysis. The table shows around 460,000 distinct CDR3 sequences, with 20% to 25% occurring only once. This clonotype has a count of ten or more. The CDR3 has 17 amino acids. V shed 6 bases, J shed 7 bases, and the junction held 15 bases outside the gene matches. The time point was: persistent/refractory GD, antithyroid drugs over 5 years with positive TRAb. Extracted PBMC RNA gave rise to the TCR library.

The chain combines TRBV12-3 or TRBV12-4 with TRBJ2-2, with 9 bases matching TRBD2. This receptor was obtained from a female donor with Graves disease. Source: peripheral blood mononuclear cells (PBMCs), taken when the disease was refractory, from a patient treated with antithyroid drugs. In nucleotides, the CDR3 is TGTGCCAGCAGACCCACCCCGGGAGCGGGGGGCCGCGGGGAGCTGTTTTTT. This sequence encodes CASRPTPGAGGRGELFF.